A single sample gave rise to the 17 T cell receptor beta chains below, sequenced in a study of cytomegalovirus exposure and HLA in healthy donors. The PCR contained 60 Vbeta and 13 Jbeta primers. The repertoire was sequenced with immunoSEQ multiplex PCR; TCRdb's copy has only in-frame clones and lacks some. The data hold 95,000 to 150,000 clones, with more than 80% observed a single time. The sequenced material came from PBMCs. The origin of the receptors is a man in his forties in good health and CMV-seronegative.

CDR3 protein: CASSLNLLTEAFF. CDR3 in DNA: TGTGCCAGCAGCTTAAATTTACTAACTGAAGCTTTCTTT. The chain combines TRBV5-4 with TRBJ1-1; D is ambiguous. This CDR3 has 13 residues. V was cut by 2 bases and J by 5 bases, with 10 bases left in between. Germline CDR1 and CDR2: SGHNT and YYREEE (reference sequence).

The chain uses TRBV12-5 and TRBJ1-1; D may be TRBD1 (6 bases). Per the germline V gene, CDR1 is LGHNT and CDR2 is FRNRAP. The CDR3 is 13 residues long. The V end lost 5 bases, the J end lost 3 bases, and 10 bases lay between the germline ends. The CDR3: CASGPGQYTEAFF. The DNA of the CDR3 is TGTGCTAGTGGTCCCGGACAGTACACTGAAGCTTTCTTT.

J is TRBJ2-1 and V is TRBV5-1, with D possibly being TRBD2 (5 bases). Germline assignment: CDR1 SGHRS and CDR2 YFSETQ. The CDR3 is 14 residues long. Trimming left V 4 bases short and J 4 bases short, with 12 bases between. In DNA form, the CDR3 reads TGCGCCAGCAGCGAGGGCGGGCCTTACAATGAGCAGTTCTTC. Translation: CASSEGGPYNEQFF.

This chain links TRBV20-1 with TRBJ2-3; D remains ambiguous. Trimming stripped 6 bases from V and 13 bases from J, with 17 bases between. Germline CDR1 DFQATT, CDR2 SNEGSKA (reference sequence). The CDR3 extends over 11 amino acids. The DNA of the CDR3 is TGCAGTGCGGATCGAGGTTCCGAGGAGTATTTT. It codes for CSADRGSEEYF.

The chain has TRBV10-2 and TRBJ2-7, with 12 bases aligning to TRBD2. The CDR3 is made up of 17 amino acids. Germline V lookup: CDR1 WSHSY, CDR2 SAAADI. V was pared by 10 bases and J by 5 bases, with 18 bases of the junction left unmatched. The CDR3 sequence: CATQRLAGGGIRHEQYF. CDR3 nucleotide sequence: TGCGCCACCCAACGTCTAGCGGGAGGGGGAATTAGACACGAGCAGTACTTC.

The rearrangement uses TRBV10-1 and TRBJ2-2; 9 bases are a match to TRBD1. The trim removed 9 bases at V and 6 bases at J, leaving 5 bases unmatched. Germline V gene data show CDR1 as WNHNN and CDR2 as SYGVQD (reference sequence). The CDR3 has 13 residues. DNA for the CDR3: TGCGCCAGAAAGGACAGGGGTTCCGGGGAGCTGTTTTTT. It is translated as CARKDRGSGELFF.

In this sample, this clone turned up a few times. The J gene is TRBJ2-7, the V gene TRBV7-9, with a possible D match to TRBD2 (5 bases). This CDR3 spans 15 amino acids. Per germline, CDR1 SEHNR and CDR2 FQNEAQ (reference sequence). The V and J ends lost 4 bases and 3 bases respectively, with 16 bases between them. The CDR3 DNA follows: TGTGCCAGCAGCTCAGGCTCGAGCGGTCACTACGAGCAGTACTTC. It codes for CASSSGSSGHYEQYF.

The chain joins TRBV5-1 to TRBJ2-2; a weak D match, TRBD1 (5 bases). The V end lost 0 bases, the J end lost 11 bases, and 8 bases lay between the germline ends. CDR1 and CDR2 from the germline V gene are SGHRS and YFSETQ. This CDR3 is 12 amino acids long. The CDR3 bases are TGCGCCAGCAGCTTGGAGGGGTATGAGCTGTTTTTT. Translation gives CASSLEGYELFF.

This clone was picked up a small number of times. V gene TRBV4-1 combines with J gene TRBJ2-1, with 12 nucleotides matching TRBD1. The germline CDR1 and CDR2 sequences are MGHRA and YSYEKL. The trim removed 0 bases at V and 5 bases at J, leaving 11 bases unmatched. The CDR3 length is 19 residues. The CDR3, as DNA: TGCGCCAGCAGCCAAGAACGGGACAGGGGGCCCTTGTCCCACAATGAGCAGTTCTTC. It codes for CASSQERDRGPLSHNEQFF.

This clone was recorded once. The chain links TRBV4-2 to TRBJ2-2, with D tentatively TRBD2 (5 bases). Germline assignment: CDR1 LGHNA and CDR2 YNFKEQ. V shed 3 bases and J shed 11 bases, with 19 bases lying between them. The CDR3 consists of 15 residues. The CDR3 sequence is CASSQEGLDFDELFF. Written as DNA, the CDR3 is TGTGCCAGCAGCCAGGAAGGACTGGATTTTGACGAGCTGTTTTTT.

This sequence joins TRBV19 and TRBJ1-4; 8 bases map to TRBD1. The CDR3 covers 15 residues. V dropped 7 bases and J dropped 7; count of bases not matched to a gene: 11. Germline V gene sequence: CDR1 LNHDA, CDR2 SQIVND (reference sequence). The CDR3 here is CASTADRDRGEKLFF. CDR3 sequence (DNA): TGTGCCAGTACCGCGGACAGGGACCGCGGTGAAAAACTGTTTTTT. The full variable domain, in which reference TRBV19 and TRBJ1-4 provide the parts outside the CDR3, is DGGITQSPKYLFRKEGQNVTLSCEQNLNHDAMYWYRQDPGQGLRLIYYSQIVNDFQKGDIAEGYSVSREKKESFPLTVTSAQKNPTAFYLCASTADRDRGEKLFFGSGTQLSVL.

This clone was seen a handful of times. V and J are TRBV7-9 and TRBJ1-4, with 10 bases identical to TRBD1. There are 18 residues in the CDR3. Per germline, CDR1 SEHNR and CDR2 FQNEAQ (reference sequence). Trimming took 0 bases from V and 7 from J; bases not matched to a gene: 11. The CDR3 loop is CASSLAVSRDRGPEKLFF. The CDR3 DNA reads TGTGCCAGCAGCTTAGCAGTCTCTAGAGACAGGGGGCCTGAAAAACTGTTTTTT.

This clone was seen just once. As DNA, the CDR3 is TGTGCCAGCAGTCCGACAGGGGAATATCAGCCCCAGCATTTT. Protein sequence: CASSPTGEYQPQHF. The chain combines TRBV28 with TRBJ1-5; 8 nucleotides align to TRBD1. Germline V lookup: CDR1 MDHEN, CDR2 SYDVKM. The CDR3 is 14 residues long. With 5 bases clipped from V and 5 bases from J, the junction kept 5 bases outside the gene matches.

The CDR3 DNA reads TGTGCCTGGAGATCACAGGGGGCATATCAGCCCCAGCATTTT. This translates into CAWRSQGAYQPQHF. This rearrangement joins TRBV30 to TRBJ1-5, with 9 nucleotides matching TRBD1. Germline CDR1 and CDR2: GTSNPN and SVGIG (reference sequence). V was clipped by 3 bases and J by 5 bases; unmatched bases: 5. The CDR3 is 14 residues long.

The gene calls are TRBV11-1 and TRBJ2-1; 13 nucleotides agree with TRBD2. This CDR3 has 16 amino acids. Germline assignment: CDR1 SGHAT and CDR2 FQDESV (reference sequence). The J segment lost 5 bases and the V segment lost 0 bases, leaving 1 base of the junction unmatched. CDR3 nucleotide sequence: TGTGCCAGCAGCTTAGCCGGGACTAGCGGGAACAATGAGCAGTTCTTC. Amino acid sequence: CASSLAGTSGNNEQFF.

This clone was observed once. The chain has TRBV19 and TRBJ1-2; 9 bases map to TRBD1. This CDR3 comprises 15 residues. V shed 3 bases, J shed 4 bases, and the junction held 6 bases outside the gene matches. Germline loops: CDR1 LNHDA, CDR2 SQIVND (reference sequence). CDR3 sequence: CASSIPTGGVYGYTF. DNA for the CDR3: TGTGCCAGTAGTATCCCTACAGGGGGCGTCTATGGCTACACCTTC.

In its sample, this clone was seen once. V gene TRBV9 combines with J gene TRBJ2-2; TRBD2 agrees at 7 bases. This CDR3 comprises 16 residues. Per the germline V gene, CDR1 is SGDLS and CDR2 is YYNGEE. V shed 2 bases and J 5 bases; nucleotides not matched to a gene: 9. CDR3 nucleotide sequence: TGTGCCAGCAGCGTGTGGGAGGGGACGGCTACCGGGGAGCTGTTTTTT. It translates to CASSVWEGTATGELFF.